These T cell receptor beta chains were read from a single sample in a study of radiotherapy plus CTLA-4 blockade in lung cancer. This table comes from immunoSEQ multiplex PCR, and its TCRdb copy is limited to in-frame clones, with some not included. Of 80,000 to 95,000 clones listed, roughly 87% are singletons. This specimen consisted of peripheral blood, obtained from a patient treated with radiotherapy plus ipilimumab. These receptors were collected from a human donor with non-small cell lung cancer who had stable disease on radiotherapy plus ipilimumab. Each CDR3 is given without its conserved first and last residue.

TRBJ1-1,TRBV19,ASSMGKYTEAF
TRBJ2-3,TRBV28,ASSLSVAGASTDTQY
TRBJ1-3,TRBV27,ASSLTGGGSGNTIY
TRBJ1-1,TRBV5-1,ASTSTRGNTEAF
TRBJ2-5,TRBV20-1,SAPHVKGQY
TRBJ2-1,TRBV5-4,ASSGGQGAYNEQF
TRBJ2-3,TRBV5-8,ASSLQRTSSTDTQY
TRBJ1-2,TRBV9,ASSSPLGEVYGYT
TRBJ2-4,TRBV30,AWRGTVLAKNIQY
TRBJ1-2,TRBV6-5,ASSYSIGGANYGYT
TRBJ2-3,TRBV28,ASVSGGAFADTQY
TRBJ2-7,TRBV6-5,ASSYSALGSYEQY
TRBJ1-2,TRBV6-1,ASSATGGNIYGYT
TRBJ1-2,TRBV27,ASSSSGGIFDYT
TRBJ1-2,TRBV10-3,AISRGDRADYGYT
TRBJ1-1,TRBV28,ASSLQQGNTEAF
TRBJ2-2,TRBV9,ASSSPSEGYQSGELF
TRBJ1-2,TRBV5-5,ASSPRGYGYT
TRBJ2-5,TRBV9,ASSGSGKVETQY
TRBJ2-3,TRBV4-1,ASSQAWGIADTQY
TRBJ2-2,TRBV9,ASSAATRPGLAGATNTGELF
TRBJ1-2,TRBV18,ASSPVDRILNYGYT
TRBJ2-4,TRBV28,ASSFRGFGY
TRBJ1-1,TRBV19,ASSFRQAGTEAF
TRBJ2-4,TRBV7-9,ASSSPPGSIQY
TRBJ2-1,TRBV18,ASVPGQASSYNEQF
TRBJ2-3,TRBV9,ASSATGQVGDTQY
TRBJ2-1,TRBV6-4,ASSEKSGVGSYNEQF
TRBJ2-4,TRBV7-9,ASSLAQGVNIQY
TRBJ1-4,TRBV7-9,ASSRTGGSTNEKLF
TRBJ1-6,TRBV7-8,ASSLITGINSPLH
TRBJ1-1,TRBV19,ASSIDRLSEAF
TRBJ2-7,TRBV5-1,ASSLEARTTDEQY
TRBJ2-7,TRBV15,ATSRGFVLAGARYEQY
TRBJ2-1,TRBV5-8,ASSLESWSSYNEQF
TRBJ2-7,TRBV7-9,ASSLAGDEQY
TRBJ1-5,TRBV7-2,ASSMRMGYNQPQH
TRBJ2-6,TRBV5-1,ASRQIEGGANVLT
TRBJ2-7,TRBV6-6,ASKRGDGSYEQY
TRBJ1-2,TRBV27,ASSRLGSYT
TRBJ1-2,TRBV29-1,SVRDRRMDGYT
TRBJ1-1,TRBV7-9,ASSLYGQGAASS
TRBJ2-5,TRBV6-1,ASSDQGAKGETQY
TRBJ2-5,TRBV11-2,ASSLVGGLAGGLGEQY
TRBJ1-2,TRBV10-3,AISTGHSNYGYT
TRBJ1-1,TRBV5-1,ASSFQDRRNTEAF
TRBJ2-7,TRBV2,ASSGTRSYEQY
TRBJ1-3,TRBV9,ASSVGDQGNTIY
TRBJ1-2,TRBV9,ASSVVDGGGRGAGYT
TRBJ2-7,TRBV9,ASSSLGGASYEQY
TRBJ1-2,TRBV27,ASSLGGGVGYT
TRBJ1-5,TRBV28,ASSLAGTTNQPQH
TRBJ2-3,TRBV10-1,ASSQGGTDTQY
TRBJ2-2,TRBV30,AARTSGGVITGELF
TRBJ1-2,TRBV28,ASSRQIGYT
TRBJ1-5,TRBV7-3,ASSLNGQGYQPQH
TRBJ1-6,TRBV7-2,ASSLGTGSFSPLH
TRBJ2-2,TRBV21-1,ASSKRRAGNLYTGELF